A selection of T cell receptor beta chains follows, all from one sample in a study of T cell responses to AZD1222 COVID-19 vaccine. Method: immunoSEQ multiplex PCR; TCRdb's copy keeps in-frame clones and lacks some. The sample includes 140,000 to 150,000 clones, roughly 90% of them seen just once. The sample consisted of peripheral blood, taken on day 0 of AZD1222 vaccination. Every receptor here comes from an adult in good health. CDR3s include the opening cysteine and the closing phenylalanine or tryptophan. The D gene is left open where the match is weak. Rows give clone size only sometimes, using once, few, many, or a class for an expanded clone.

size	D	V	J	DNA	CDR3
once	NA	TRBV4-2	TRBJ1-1	TGTGCCAGCAGCCAAGTACAGGGAGGGGACACTGAAGCTTTCTTT	CASSQVQGGDTEAFF
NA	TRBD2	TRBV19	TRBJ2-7	TGTGCCAGTAGCGCTAGCGGGGCATCCTACGAGCAGTACTTC	CASSASGASYEQYF
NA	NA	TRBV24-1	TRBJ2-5	TGTGCCACCAGTGAGGCGGAAGAGACCCAGTACTTC	CATSEAEETQYF
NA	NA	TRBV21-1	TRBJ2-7	TGTGCCAGCAGCAACCCCGGGCTCACTAGCGGAACCTACGAGCAGTACTTC	CASSNPGLTSGTYEQYF
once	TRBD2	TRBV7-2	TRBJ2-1	TGTGCCAGCAGCTTACAGGGAGCGGGAGTGGGCAATGAGCAGTTCTTC	CASSLQGAGVGNEQFF
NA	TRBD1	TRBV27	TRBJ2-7	TGTGCCAGCAGCACAGGGGGCGGGAAGCAGTACTTC	CASSTGGGKQYF
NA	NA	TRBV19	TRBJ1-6	TGTGCCAGTAGTCTGGGACGGGACTCTTCACCCCTCCACTTT	CASSLGRDSSPLHF
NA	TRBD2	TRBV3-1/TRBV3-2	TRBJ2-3	TGTGCCAGCAGCCAAGGACTGACTAGCGGGAGGGTAGATACGCAGTATTTT	CASSQGLTSGRVDTQYF
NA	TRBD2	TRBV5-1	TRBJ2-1	TGCGCCAGCAGCCCCAAGGTTGGGGGACTAGCAATATATGAGCAGTTCTTC	CASSPKVGGLAIYEQFF
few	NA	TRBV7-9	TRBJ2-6	TGTGCCAGCAGCACTTCCCGGGGCCAAAGGGGGGCCAACGTCCTGACTTTC	CASSTSRGQRGANVLTF
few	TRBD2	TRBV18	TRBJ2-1	TGTGCCAGCTCACCAGTAGCGGGGACCTACAATGAGCAGTTCTTC	CASSPVAGTYNEQFF
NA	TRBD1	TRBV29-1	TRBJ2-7	TGCAGCGCACGGGACAGGGGCTACGAGCAGTACTTC	CSARDRGYEQYF
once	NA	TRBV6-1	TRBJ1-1	TGTGCCAGCAGTGAAGCCCTTCGGGGGCACACGGAAGCTTTCTTT	CASSEALRGHTEAFF
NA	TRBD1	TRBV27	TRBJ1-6	TGTGCCAGCAGTTTAGGCCAGGGGGCTTATTCACCCCTCCACTTT	CASSLGQGAYSPLHF